The 14 T cell receptor beta chains reported below all come from one sample, sequenced in a study of T cell repertoires in cytomegalovirus infection (dated 2019 in TCRdb). Which antigens these TCRs recognize remains unknown. The treatment or condition label here, explained by the study, means: in vitro stimulation with specific CMV peptide epitopes to enrich CMV-specific T cells. The sample was run on an Illumina HiSeq 1500. TCRdb applied fastp at Q25 and MiXCR to the public reads, then kept only in-frame beta chains. All rows with the same CDR3 protein become a single entry with the most common DNA and genes. In this sample the table shows about 830,000 distinct CDR3 sequences, 30% to 35% of which occur a single time. 9.5% to 15% of the sample is taken by the ten largest. Sequences were derived from cultured CD8+ T cells from PBMCs, sampled from culture after CMV antigen stimulation. Every receptor here comes from a human donor in good health (CMV status not recorded). Some clones in this sample may be carry-over from other donors' samples.

The chain employs TRBV7-2 and TRBJ1-1, with D maybe TRBD1 (5 bases). Germline-derived CDR1 and CDR2 are SGHTA and FQGNSA. The CDR3 consists of 17 residues. V dropped 0 bases and J dropped 6 bases, with 20 bases sitting between them. The CDR3 loop reads CASSLAVRATGMSEAFF. The DNA of the CDR3 is TGTGCCAGCAGCTTAGCAGTCAGGGCCACCGGTATGTCTGAAGCTTTCTTT.

This clonotype was found a few times. This chain uses TRBV11-2 with TRBJ2-2; TRBD2 aligns across 7 bases. The CDR3 sequence is 18 residues long. The V segment lost 5 bases and the J segment 0 bases; nucleotides outside the gene matches: 12. The V gene's germline CDR1 is SGHAT and CDR2 FQNNGV. The CDR3 coding sequence is TGTGCCAGCAGCCTATGGACTAGACCCCCGACGAACACCGGGGAGCTGTTTTTT. It is translated as CASSLWTRPPTNTGELFF.

The V gene is TRBV9, the J gene TRBJ1-3; TRBD1 agrees at 10 bases. This CDR3 is 15 amino acids long. V trimming: 4 bases; J trimming: 5 bases; junction bases outside the gene matches: 6. Germline V gene lookup returns CDR1 SGDLS and CDR2 YYNGEE. The CDR3 loop is CASSISGQGRNTIYF. DNA of the CDR3: TGTGCCAGCAGCATCTCGGGACAGGGGAGAAACACCATATATTTT.

This clonotype was detected only a few times. The CDR3 loop reads CASSLSLRLTDTGELFF. The CDR3 bases are TGTGCCAGCAGCTTAAGTCTCAGGCTCACGGACACCGGGGAGCTGTTTTTT. This chain uses TRBV11-3 with TRBJ2-2; D uncertain. Trimming cost V 2 bases and J 3 bases, with 16 bases left between them. Germline CDR1 and CDR2: SGHNT and YENEEA. The CDR3 consists of 17 residues.

This chain connects TRBV27 to TRBJ2-7; 11 positions agree with TRBD1. There are 15 residues in the CDR3. Trimming removed 6 bases from V and 3 bases from J; junction bases left unmatched: 7. Germline-derived CDR1 and CDR2 are MNHEY and SMNVEV (reference sequence). The CDR3, as DNA: TGTGCCAGCAGACCGATAGGGACAGGGGGCTACGAGCAGTACGTC. Residues: CASRPIGTGGYEQYV.

The rearrangement uses TRBV14 and TRBJ1-1; TRBD1 matches at 7 bases. The V gene end was trimmed by 0 bases and the J gene end by 6 bases; junction bases not matched to a gene: 10. The CDR3 length is 16 residues. Germline CDR1 SGHDN, CDR2 FVKESK. CDR3: CASSQEGGYFQPEAFF. The CDR3 bases are TGTGCCAGCAGCCAAGAAGGGGGCTATTTTCAACCTGAAGCTTTCTTT.

This clonotype turned up a few times. The genes are TRBV3-1 and TRBJ1-5; D is unclear. The CDR3 is made up of 14 amino acids. V was trimmed by 2 bases and J by 0 bases, leaving 5 bases between them. Germline CDR1 is LGHDT and CDR2 is YNNKEL (reference sequence). CDR3 DNA sequence: TGTGCCAGCAGCCAATGGGATAGCAATCAGCCCCAGCATTTT. Its protein is CASSQWDSNQPQHF.

This clonotype has more than one count but fewer than ten. The V gene is TRBV27, the J gene TRBJ2-1, with D possibly TRBD2 on 5 matching bases. The germline V gene encodes CDR1 MNHEY and CDR2 SMNVEV (reference sequence). The germline V and J ends were trimmed by 4 bases and 8 bases, with 18 bases remaining between them. The CDR3 is 15 residues long. CDR3 nucleotide sequence: TGTGCCAGCAGTTCCCTGGACTTGCTAGGTCATGAGCAGTTCTTC. Its protein is CASSSLDLLGHEQFF.

This clonotype occurred once. V gene TRBV2 combines with J gene TRBJ1-2; D gene uncertain. Germline CDR1 reads SNHLY; CDR2 reads FYNNEI. The V end was cut by 6 bases, the J end by 6 bases, with 14 bases between. The CDR3 consists of 13 residues. CDR3 nucleotides: TGTGCCAGCAGACGTCCCGGGTGGGATGGCTACACCTTC. Amino acids: CASRRPGWDGYTF.

This clonotype was counted only a few times. This rearrangement joins TRBV27 to TRBJ2-2, with TRBD1 identical over 9 bases. The CDR3 runs 16 residues. CDR1 MNHEY and CDR2 SMNVEV come from the germline V gene (reference sequence). The V gene end was trimmed by 7 bases and the J gene end by 2 bases; junction bases not matched to a gene: 8. CDR3 protein: CASKDTGGLNTGELFF. The CDR3, as DNA: TGTGCCAGCAAGGACACAGGGGGCCTAAACACCGGGGAGCTGTTTTTT.

This clonotype was seen more than once but under ten times. This chain connects TRBV6-2 or TRBV6-3 to TRBJ1-5; 9 nucleotides match TRBD1. This CDR3 is 17 amino acids long. V dropped 4 bases and J dropped 4; count of bases not matched to a gene: 11. In germline, CDR1 is MNHEY, CDR2 SVGEGT. CDR3 coding DNA: TGTGCCAGCAGTTCACCCCGGACAGGGGATATTAATCAGCCCCAGCATTTT. This gives the protein CASSSPRTGDINQPQHF.

V is TRBV4-1 and J is TRBJ2-1; D tentatively reads TRBD1 or TRBD2 (5 bases each). This CDR3 is built from 15 residues. Germline-derived CDR1 and CDR2 are MGHRA and YSYEKL. Trimming removed 3 bases from V and 5 bases from J, with 14 bases in between. The CDR3 nucleotides read TGCGCCAGCAGCCAGGGGGTTCCCGGTCACAATGAGCAGTTCTTC. This sequence encodes CASSQGVPGHNEQFF.

This clonotype occurred a few times. The rearrangement joins TRBV13 to TRBJ2-3, with 7 bases fitting TRBD1. The CDR3 contains 15 residues. Unmatched junction bases numbered 4, after V lost 1 base and J lost 3 bases. The germline gives CDR1 PRHDT, CDR2 FYEKMQ (reference sequence). This CDR3 is CASSLEDRVTDTQYF. Here the CDR3 DNA reads TGTGCCAGCAGCTTAGAAGACAGGGTAACAGATACGCAGTATTTT.

This clonotype was recorded once. The chain recombines TRBV7-6 with TRBJ2-1, with 10 bases matching TRBD2. Trimming cost V 1 base and J 10 bases; bases outside gene matches: 7. Germline V lookup: CDR1 SGHVS, CDR2 FNYEAQ. The CDR3 spans 15 residues. In DNA form, the CDR3 reads TGTGCCAGCAGCTTAGGTAAAGCGGGGGGGCAAGAGCAGTTCTTC. Amino acid sequence: CASSLGKAGGQEQFF.